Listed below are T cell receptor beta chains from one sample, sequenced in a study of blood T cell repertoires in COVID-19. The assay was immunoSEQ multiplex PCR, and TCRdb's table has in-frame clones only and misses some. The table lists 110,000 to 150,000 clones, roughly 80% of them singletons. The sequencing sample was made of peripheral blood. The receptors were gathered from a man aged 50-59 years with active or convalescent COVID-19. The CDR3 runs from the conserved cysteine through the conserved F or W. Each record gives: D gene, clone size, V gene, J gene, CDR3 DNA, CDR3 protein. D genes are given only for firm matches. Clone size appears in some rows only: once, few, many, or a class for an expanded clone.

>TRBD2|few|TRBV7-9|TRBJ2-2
TGTGCCAGCAGCCTCCCCCCGGGGGGCGGGGAGCTGTTTTTT
CASSLPPGGGELFF
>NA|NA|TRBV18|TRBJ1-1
TGTGCCAGCTCAGGGTTGACAGCGAACACTGAAGCTTTCTTT
CASSGLTANTEAFF
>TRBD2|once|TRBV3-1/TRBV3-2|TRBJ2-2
TGTGCCAGCAGCCCCCTCTTTAGCGGGCAGTACACCGGGGAGCTGTTTTTT
CASSPLFSGQYTGELFF
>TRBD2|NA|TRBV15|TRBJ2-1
TGTGCCACCAGCAAGCTACGGACTAGCGGCAATGAGCAGTTCTTC
CATSKLRTSGNEQFF
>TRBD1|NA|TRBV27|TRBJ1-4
TGTGCCAGCAGTAGCTTGGACAGGGGTGAAAAACTGTTTTTT
CASSSLDRGEKLFF
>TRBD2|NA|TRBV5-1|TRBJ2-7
TGCGCCAGCAGCCCTTTGACAGGACTAGCGGGGTCCTACGAGCAGTACTTC
CASSPLTGLAGSYEQYF
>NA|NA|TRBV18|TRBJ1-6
TGTGCCAGCTCACCTGAAAACCAGAATTCACCCCTCCACTTT
CASSPENQNSPLHF
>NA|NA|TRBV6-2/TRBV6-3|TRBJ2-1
TGTGCCAGCAGTTACTCTCCGTACAATGAGCAGTTCTTC
CASSYSPYNEQFF
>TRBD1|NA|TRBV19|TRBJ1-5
TGTGCCAGCCAGAGAGGGACAGGTAGCCCTTGGCCCCAGCATTTT
CASQRGTGSPWPQHF
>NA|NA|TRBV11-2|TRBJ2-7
TGTGCCAGCAGCTTACAGGGTGGATCCGAGCAGTACTTC
CASSLQGGSEQYF
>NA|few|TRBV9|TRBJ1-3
TGTGCCAGCAGCGTAGAAGAGGCACTCTTTGGAAACACCATATATTTT
CASSVEEALFGNTIYF
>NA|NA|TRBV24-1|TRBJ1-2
TGTGCCACCAGTGACCCCGCGGGGGCAGGATGGGGCTACACCTTC
CATSDPAGAGWGYTF
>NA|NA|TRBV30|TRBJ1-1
TGTGCCTGGAGTGTCGGGGGTCCTGAAGCTTTCTTT
CAWSVGGPEAFF
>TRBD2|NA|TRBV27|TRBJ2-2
TGTGCCAGCAGTTTAACGGGACTAGTTAGCTGGGAGCTGTTTTTT
CASSLTGLVSWELFF
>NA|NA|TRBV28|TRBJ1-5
TGTGCCAGCAGGGGTTCGGGGCAGCCCCAGCATTTT
CASRGSGQPQHF
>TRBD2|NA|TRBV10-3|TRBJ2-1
TGTGCCATCAGTGAGTCGGGACTAGCGCCATCCAATGAGCAGTTCTTC
CAISESGLAPSNEQFF
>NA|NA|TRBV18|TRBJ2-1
TGTGCCAGCTCACGGGACTCGAGCTCCTACAATGAGCAGTTCTTC
CASSRDSSSYNEQFF
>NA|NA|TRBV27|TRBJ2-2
TGTGCCAGCAGTTGGGTCAGGGAGGCCGGGGAGCTGTTTTTT
CASSWVREAGELFF
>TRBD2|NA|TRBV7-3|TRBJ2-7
TGTGCCAGCAGCCCCACTAGCGGGAGTGGCTACGAGCAGTACTTC
CASSPTSGSGYEQYF
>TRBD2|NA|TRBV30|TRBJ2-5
TGTGCCTGGAACCTAGCGGGAGGGCAAGAGACCCAGTACTTC
CAWNLAGGQETQYF
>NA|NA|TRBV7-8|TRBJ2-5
TGTGCCAGCAGCCCCTTGGTAGGGGAAGAGACCCAGTACTTC
CASSPLVGEETQYF
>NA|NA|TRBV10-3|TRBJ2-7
TGTGCCATCAGTGAGGCAGGGGACTACGAGCAGTACTTC
CAISEAGDYEQYF
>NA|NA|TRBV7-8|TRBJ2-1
TGTGCCAGCAGCTCCCAGGTAAGCTCCTACAATGAGCAGTTCTTC
CASSSQVSSYNEQFF